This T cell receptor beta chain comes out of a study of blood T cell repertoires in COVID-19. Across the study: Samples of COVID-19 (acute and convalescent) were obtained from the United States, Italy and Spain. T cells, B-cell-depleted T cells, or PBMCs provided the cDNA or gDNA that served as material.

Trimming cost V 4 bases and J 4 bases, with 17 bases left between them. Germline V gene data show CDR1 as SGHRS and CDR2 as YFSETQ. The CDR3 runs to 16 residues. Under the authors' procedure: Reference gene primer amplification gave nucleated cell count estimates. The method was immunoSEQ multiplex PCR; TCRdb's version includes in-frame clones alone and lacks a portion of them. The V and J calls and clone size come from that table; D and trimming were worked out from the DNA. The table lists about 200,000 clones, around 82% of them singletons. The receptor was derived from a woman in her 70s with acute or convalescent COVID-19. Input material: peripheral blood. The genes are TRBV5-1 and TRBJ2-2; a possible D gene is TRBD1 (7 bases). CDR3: CASSRGNRGGTGELFF. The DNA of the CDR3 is TGCGCCAGCAGCCGTGGAAACAGGGGAGGCACCGGGGAGCTGTTTTTT.